This TCR beta chain was documented in a study of cytomegalovirus exposure and HLA in healthy donors. On the study more broadly: Tens of millions of unique TCRs, all from HLA-typed donors, were included in an early release of the data.

As to this clone: Antigen: not known.

This CDR3 is 13 amino acids long. Per the germline V gene, CDR1 is LGHNA and CDR2 is YNFKEQ. V was shortened by 0 bases and J by 10 bases, with 10 bases between the two germline ends. 60 Vbeta and 13 Jbeta primers were used in PCR. Profiled with immunoSEQ multiplex PCR; TCRdb holds only in-frame clones, not every one. Of about 200,000 clones in the sample, more than 75% were seen once. Points from the study as a whole: Being productive about 90% or about 30% of the time was typical of most TCR beta V segments in an earlier analysis. Using a false discovery rate of 0.05, a later analysis showed that 16,951 TCR beta sequences were associated with HLA alleles. Cytomegalovirus association was assigned to about 150 TCR beta chains.

What was sequenced was PBMCs. The source of this sequence is a male donor in good health and CMV-seronegative. The J gene is TRBJ2-1, the V gene TRBV4-2, with D maybe TRBD2 (6 bases). Here the CDR3 reads CASSQDDAGEQFF. The DNA of the CDR3 is TGTGCCAGCAGCCAAGACGACGCGGGAGAGCAGTTCTTC.